Following are 18 T cell receptor beta chains from one sample sequenced in a study of blood T cell repertoires in COVID-19. Sequenced by immunoSEQ multiplex PCR; TCRdb stores in-frame clones only, minus some. The data show 200,000 to 250,000 clones, with over 80% seen just once and 0.95% to 1.5% held by the top ten. Sequencing was performed on peripheral blood. The receptors shown here come from a woman in her 30s with COVID-19, enrolled during active disease.

The chain carries TRBV3-1 (or the pseudogene TRBV3-2) and TRBJ2-7, with 8 bases lining up with TRBD2. The CDR3 has 15 residues. From germline, CDR1 is LGHDT and CDR2 YNNKEL (reference sequence). Unmatched junction bases numbered 2, after V lost 1 base and J lost 0 bases. The CDR3 sequence is CASSQGAGGSYEQYF. The CDR3 DNA reads as TGTGCCAGCAGCCAAGGCGCGGGAGGCTCCTACGAGCAGTACTTC.

J is TRBJ1-6 and V is TRBV7-2; D ambiguous. This CDR3 has 15 amino acids. Germline V gene sequence: CDR1 SGHTA, CDR2 FQGNSA. V lost 1 base and J 2 bases, leaving 6 bases between the germline ends. CDR3: CASSLGRAYNSPLHF. CDR3 coding DNA: TGTGCCAGCAGCTTAGGGCGGGCCTATAATTCACCCCTCCACTTT.

This chain links TRBV27 with TRBJ2-5; 9 bases are a match to TRBD1. The germline V gene encodes CDR1 MNHEY and CDR2 SMNVEV (reference sequence). The CDR3 is 15 amino acids. V lost 5 bases and J lost 2; bases outside the gene matches: 6. As DNA, the CDR3 is TGTGCCAGCAGTGCGGACAGGGGTTATCAAGAGACCCAGTACTTC. It encodes CASSADRGYQETQYF.

The chain carries TRBV7-8 and TRBJ2-3; possible D gene TRBD2, 7 bases. The germline gives CDR1 SGHVS, CDR2 FQNEAQ. V lost 5 bases and J 1 base, leaving 16 bases between the germline ends. The CDR3 spans 16 residues. CDR3 coding DNA: TGTGCCAGCAGCCCTGCGGGGGCCTTTCGCACAGATACGCAGTATTTT. It encodes CASSPAGAFRTDTQYF.

The chain recombines TRBV4-3 with TRBJ1-2; TRBD1 agrees at 11 bases. CDR3 length: 16 residues. V dropped 2 bases and J dropped 1; count of bases not matched to a gene: 3. Germline CDR1 reads LGHNA; CDR2 reads YSLEER. CDR3 amino acids: CASSQSGTGGNYGYTF. Here the CDR3 DNA reads TGCGCCAGCAGCCAATCCGGGACAGGGGGTAACTATGGCTACACCTTC.

This clone was recorded many times. The chain is built from TRBV27 and TRBJ1-2; D possibly corresponds to TRBD1 (6 bases). Looked up from germline, CDR1 is MNHEY and CDR2 is SMNVEV (reference sequence). The V end lost 7 bases, the J end lost 8 bases, and 14 bases lay between the germline ends. The CDR3 extends over 12 amino acids. CDR3 sequence reads: CASTTQGQGYTF. CDR3 in DNA: TGTGCCAGCACCACCCAGGGGCAGGGCTACACCTTC.

This rearrangement joins TRBV11-2 to TRBJ1-5, with D unresolved. The CDR3 has 15 residues. Trimming stripped 0 bases from V and 3 bases from J, with 9 bases between. Germline V gene data show CDR1 as SGHAT and CDR2 as FQNNGV. In DNA form, the CDR3 reads TGTGCCAGCAGCTTAGATTCCGGTTACAATCAGCCCCAGCATTTT. Translating gives CASSLDSGYNQPQHF.

This clone was detected only a few times. This chain joins TRBV7-9 and TRBJ2-7; D possibly corresponds to TRBD1 (6 bases). With 3 bases removed from V and 5 bases from J, the gap between germline ends came to 14 bases. CDR3 length: 14 amino acids. Germline CDR1 reads SEHNR; CDR2 reads FQNEAQ (reference sequence). CDR3 residues: CASSLGRGSDEQYF. The CDR3 bases are TGTGCCAGCAGCTTGGGCAGGGGATCCGACGAGCAGTACTTC. Full variable domain (rest looked up from reference TRBV7-9 and TRBJ2-7): DTGVSQNPRHKITKRGQNVTFRCDPISEHNRLYWYRQTLGQGPEFLTYFQNEAQLEKSRLLSDRFSAERPKGSFSTLEIQRTEQGDSAMYLCASSLGRGSDEQYFGPGTRLTVT.

The gene calls are TRBV29-1 and TRBJ2-3, with D tentatively TRBD2 (6 bases). The germline CDR1 and CDR2 sequences are SQVTM and ANQGSEA. CDR3 size: 13 residues. V was pared by 7 bases and J by 9 bases, with 20 bases between. CDR3: CSARVGGEGTQYF. CDR3 nucleotides: TGCAGCGCCCGTGTCGGGGGAGAGGGCACGCAGTATTTT.

The chain couples TRBV7-8 to TRBJ2-7, with 7 bases fitting TRBD2. Trimming removed 4 bases from V and 1 base from J; junction bases left unmatched: 19. Germline values: CDR1 SGHVS, CDR2 FQNEAQ. The CDR3 has 19 amino acids. CDR3 bases: TGTGCCAGCAGCTCACGACTAGCCGGGAGGACCCCGGGGTCCTACGAGCAGTACTTC. It specifies CASSSRLAGRTPGSYEQYF.

Remarks on this clone: At one of its ends the junction is not consistent with the germline gene, which may arise from a read error. V gene TRBV13 combines with J gene TRBJ1-2; TRBD1 agrees at 7 bases. CDR1 is PRHDT, CDR2 FYEKMQ, per germline (reference sequence). This CDR3 comprises 12 residues. The DNA of the CDR3 is TGTGCCAGCAGCTCAATCTCCGGGACAGAGAGCTTC. Translated, it gives CASSSISGTESF.

This clone has a single count. The chain links TRBV5-4 to TRBJ2-5; a weak D match, TRBD1 (6 bases). Germline CDR1 SGHNT, CDR2 YYREEE (reference sequence). V lost 4 bases, J lost 1 base, and 14 bases lay in between. The length of the CDR3 is 15 residues. The CDR3 here is CASSHETGTQETQYF. CDR3 nucleotide sequence: TGTGCCAGCAGCCACGAAACAGGGACCCAAGAGACCCAGTACTTC.

This clone showed up just once. This chain links TRBV9 with TRBJ2-5, with a weak D call TRBD1 (6 bases). CDR3 length: 14 amino acids. Germline values: CDR1 SGDLS, CDR2 YYNGEE. V was clipped by 0 bases and J by 1 base, with 7 bases between them. CDR3 nucleotide sequence: TGTGCCAGCAGCGTAGCACAGGGCCAAGAGACCCAGTACTTC. Translation gives CASSVAQGQETQYF.

This clone was seen once. The chain couples TRBV28 to TRBJ1-4; weak D call: TRBD1 (6 bases). Germline values: CDR1 MDHEN, CDR2 SYDVKM. The CDR3 is 16 amino acids. The V and J ends lost 5 bases and 1 base respectively, with 14 bases between them. CDR3 sequence reads: CASSLRGRGTNEKLFF. CDR3 bases: TGTGCCAGCAGTCTCAGGGGCCGGGGAACTAATGAAAAACTGTTTTTT.

The chain is built from TRBV2 and TRBJ2-5; the D gene is possibly TRBD2 (6 bases). Trimming removed 4 bases from V and 4 bases from J, with 19 bases in between. Germline V CDR1 and CDR2: SNHLY, FYNNEI. This CDR3 region has 16 residues. The CDR3 sequence: CASSAEGGGYTETQYF. The CDR3 DNA reads as TGTGCCAGCAGTGCTGAGGGAGGTGGGTACACAGAGACCCAGTACTTC. Looking up the rest from reference TRBV2 and TRBJ2-5 gives the full variable domain: EPEVTQTPSHQVTQMGQEVILRCVPISNHLYFYWYRQILGQKVEFLVSFYNNEISEKSEIFDDQFSVERPDGSNFTLKIRSTKLEDSAMYFCASSAEGGGYTETQYFGPGTRLLVL.

The rearrangement joins TRBV6-4 to TRBJ1-2, with 9 bases lining up with TRBD1. This CDR3 has 15 residues. The junction had 9 bases not matched to a gene; V was cut back by 2 bases and J by 8 bases. Germline CDR1 reads MRHNA; CDR2 reads SNTAGT. CDR3 protein: CASSDNHGTGSGYTF. In DNA form, the CDR3 reads TGTGCCAGCAGTGACAACCACGGGACAGGGAGCGGCTACACCTTC.

The rearrangement joins TRBV19 to TRBJ1-2; D ambiguous. The CDR3 runs 14 residues. V was shortened by 4 bases and J by 3 bases, with 12 bases between the two germline ends. CDR1 LNHDA and CDR2 SQIVND come from the germline V gene (reference sequence). Here the CDR3 DNA reads TGTGCCAGTAGTAAACGGGGTTTTGACTATGGCTACACCTTC. Protein sequence: CASSKRGFDYGYTF. Combining the CDR3 with reference TRBV19 and TRBJ1-2 gives the whole variable domain DGGITQSPKYLFRKEGQNVTLSCEQNLNHDAMYWYRQDPGQGLRLIYYSQIVNDFQKGDIAEGYSVSREKKESFPLTVTSAQKNPTAFYLCASSKRGFDYGYTFGSGTRLTVV.

J is TRBJ1-2 and V is TRBV19, with TRBD1 matching 9 bases. The V and J ends lost 4 bases and 3 bases, in that order; junction bases with no gene match: 6. This CDR3 has 15 amino acids. The V gene's germline CDR1 is LNHDA and CDR2 SQIVND (reference sequence). The CDR3 region has the DNA TGTGCCAGTAGTAACTTTCGGGACAGGGACTATGGCTACACCTTC. Amino acid sequence: CASSNFRDRDYGYTF. Full variable domain (outside the CDR3, taken from reference TRBV19 and TRBJ1-2): DGGITQSPKYLFRKEGQNVTLSCEQNLNHDAMYWYRQDPGQGLRLIYYSQIVNDFQKGDIAEGYSVSREKKESFPLTVTSAQKNPTAFYLCASSNFRDRDYGYTFGSGTRLTVV.